This T cell receptor (beta chain) emerged from a study of CD8 T cells in ankylosing spondylitis. Germline V gene lookup returns CDR1 SEHNR and CDR2 FQNEAQ (reference sequence). The length of the CDR3 is 15 residues. The V gene end was trimmed by 6 bases and the J gene end by 0 bases; junction bases not matched to a gene: 3. Using its own MiXCR run on the 5' RACE reads, TCRdb lists one record per CDR3 protein. The sample yields 240,000 or so distinct CDR3 sequences, about 10% seen once. V and J are TRBV7-9 and TRBJ2-1; 9 bases line up with TRBD2. This sequence was found in a male donor with ankylosing spondylitis or in good health (not recorded which). Sequences were obtained from blood, either unsorted or a sorted T cell fraction (not recorded which). The chain's CDR3 is CASRTSGSSYNEQFF. The DNA of the CDR3 is TGTGCCAGCAGGACTAGCGGAAGCTCCTACAATGAGCAGTTCTTC.